This TCR beta chain is drawn from a study of cytomegalovirus exposure and HLA in healthy donors. The PCR contained 60 Vbeta and 13 Jbeta primers. This table comes from immunoSEQ multiplex PCR, and its TCRdb copy is limited to in-frame clones, with some not included. Here the sample spans around 200,000 clones, approximately 80% being singletons. As regards this clone: What it binds is unknown.

V dropped 3 bases and J dropped 7 bases, with 10 bases sitting between them. The CDR3 sequence is 14 residues long. Germline V gene data show CDR1 as LNHDA and CDR2 as SQIVND (reference sequence). Overall study findings and caveats: Overall, around 160 TCR beta chains were annotated as cytomegalovirus-associated.

The receptor was isolated from a girl aged 2 to 10 in good health and CMV-seropositive. The sequencing input was PBMCs. The chain is built from TRBV19 and TRBJ1-6; maybe TRBD1 (5 bases). The CDR3 protein is CASSIDSINSPLHF. DNA of the CDR3: TGTGCCAGTAGTATCGACAGTATCAATTCACCCCTCCACTTT.